One and the same sample provided the 5 T cell receptor beta chains below, sequenced in a study of beta chain features in type 1 diabetes. TCRB transcripts that were expressed got sequenced, as all of the isolated RNA had been reverse transcribed. TCRdb's table, derived via immunoSEQ multiplex PCR, lists solely in-frame clones and lacks some. The profile shows around 430,000 clones, about 30% of them singletons. The source material was naive CD4+ T cells from blood. All receptors derive from a young man in good health.

This clone was seen only a few times. The chain combines TRBV4-1 with TRBJ2-7, with D possibly TRBD2 on 6 matching bases. This CDR3 comprises 16 residues. Germline CDR1 MGHRA, CDR2 YSYEKL. Trimming pared 0 bases from V and 5 bases from J, leaving 17 bases between. The CDR3 reads CASSQEGSGARNEQYF. The CDR3 DNA follows: TGCGCCAGCAGCCAAGAAGGGTCGGGAGCGAGGAACGAGCAGTACTTC.

The chain recombines TRBV18 with TRBJ2-5; D unclear. From germline, CDR1 is KGHSH and CDR2 LQKENI. The CDR3 covers 14 residues. Trimming left V 1 base short and J 0 bases short, with 6 bases between. Written as DNA, the CDR3 is TGTGCCAGCTCACCACGGCAGTACCAAGAGACCCAGTACTTC. Translated: CASSPRQYQETQYF.

CDR3 protein: CASSFLSSGGHNEQFF. DNA for the CDR3: TGTGCCAGCAGTTTTCTGAGTAGCGGGGGGCACAATGAGCAGTTCTTC. V gene TRBV5-4 combines with J gene TRBJ2-1, with 10 nucleotides matching TRBD2. Germline-derived CDR1 and CDR2 are SGHNT and YYREEE (reference sequence). The CDR3 has 16 residues. Germline trimming cut 5 bases from V and 5 bases from J; bases unmatched to any gene: 10. Looking up the rest from reference TRBV5-4 and TRBJ2-1 gives the full variable domain: ETGVTQSPTHLIKTRGQQVTLRCSSQSGHNTVSWYQQALGQGPQFIFQYYREEENGRGNFPPRFSGLQFPNYSSELNVNALELDDSALYLCASSFLSSGGHNEQFFGPGTRLTVL.

The gene calls are TRBV14 and TRBJ1-5; D gene unclear. Germline V gene sequence: CDR1 SGHDN, CDR2 FVKESK. This CDR3 has 8 amino acids. Trimming took off 11 bases at V and 8 bases at J, with 4 bases between the two ends. For the CDR3, the DNA is TGTGCCCGGGAGCCCCAGCATTTT. Amino acid sequence: CAREPQHF.

This clone came up a few times. Other DNA sequences of this sample code for an identical CDR3. This chain connects TRBV20-1 to TRBJ1-5; D not resolved. In germline, CDR1 is DFQATT, CDR2 SNEGSKA (reference sequence). The germline V and J ends were trimmed by 6 bases and 7 bases, with 10 bases remaining between them. This CDR3 spans 11 amino acids. The CDR3 nucleotides read TGCAGTGCAACTCGGGGACAGCCCCAGCATTTT. Translation: CSATRGQPQHF.